This T cell receptor beta chain appears in the sequencing data of a study of shared clonotypes between healthy human individuals. To note about this clone: This sample also contains other DNA sequences that code for the same CDR3.

The germline V gene encodes CDR1 KGHSH and CDR2 LQKENI. V dropped 6 bases and J dropped 8 bases, with 8 bases sitting between them. The CDR3 consists of 11 residues. Data came from immunoSEQ multiplex PCR; TCRdb stores just in-frame clones and leaves some out. The table shows some 1,400,000 clones, with about 96% occurring only once. The sequencing sample was made of naive CD4+ T cells sorted from blood. Subset here: CD45RA+ positively selected. The source is a man in his thirties or forties in good health. The chain employs TRBV18 and TRBJ2-1, with D possibly being TRBD1 (6 bases). The CDR3 loop is CASSPGDEQFF. CDR3 sequence (DNA): TGTGCCAGCTCTCCAGGGGATGAGCAGTTCTTC.